The 21 T cell receptor beta chains given below trace back to one sample, sequenced in a study of regulatory T cells in long-lasting Graves disease. CDR3 regions were amplified by Arm-PCR using iRepertoire HTBI primers to build TCR beta libraries. TCRdb re-called the multiplex PCR reads with MiXCR, one entry per CDR3 protein. The data hold around 430,000 distinct CDR3 sequences, with around a fifth observed a single time. The time point here: persistent/refractory GD, antithyroid drugs over 5 years with positive TRAb. There was RNA extracted from PBMCs, and the TCR library was made from it. Sequenced here: peripheral blood mononuclear cells (PBMCs), sampled when the disease was refractory, from a patient treated with antithyroid drugs. These TCRs come from a female donor with Graves disease.

About this clonotype itself: The junction does not match germline at one end; this may be a read error. The J gene is TRBJ1-2, the V gene TRBV19, with D unresolved. This CDR3 has 12 residues. From germline, CDR1 is LNHDA and CDR2 SQIVND (reference sequence). CDR3 in amino acids: CASSIGMTNLAF. As DNA, the CDR3 is TGTGCCAGTAGTATCGGAATGACTAATTTAGCCTTC.

In this sample, this clonotype turned up many times. The chain recombines TRBV6-2 or TRBV6-3 with TRBJ2-5; D call uncertain. CDR1 MNHEY and CDR2 SVGEGT come from the germline V gene. V was cut by 0 bases and J by 1 base, with 9 bases left in between. There are 15 residues in the CDR3. This chain's CDR3 is CASSYSTGFQETQYF. In nucleotides, the CDR3 is TGTGCCAGCAGTTACTCTACCGGGTTCCAAGAGACCCAGTACTTC.

The chain recombines TRBV6-5 with TRBJ1-2; D not resolved. Trimming took 1 base from V and 6 from J, leaving 9 bases between them. Looked up from germline, CDR1 is MNHEY and CDR2 is SVGAGI. This CDR3 region has 13 residues. The CDR3 sequence: CASSYYWKDGYTF. CDR3 in DNA: TGTGCCAGCAGTTACTACTGGAAGGATGGCTACACCTTC.

The chain carries TRBV7-8 and TRBJ1-6, with 8 bases that match TRBD1. V was clipped by 2 bases and J by 7 bases; unmatched bases: 4. CDR1 and CDR2 from the germline V gene are SGHVS and FQNEAQ. There are 15 residues in the CDR3. The CDR3 loop reads CASSLRDRSNSPLHF. The CDR3 nucleotides are TGTGCCAGCAGCTTACGGGACAGGTCAAATTCACCCCTCCACTTT. Based on the CDR3 plus reference TRBV7-8 and TRBJ1-6, the full variable domain is GAGVSQSPRYKVAKRGQDVALRCDPISGHVSLFWYQQALGQGPEFLTYFQNEAQLDKSGLPSDRFFAERPEGSVSTLKIQRTQQEDSAVYLCASSLRDRSNSPLHFGNGTRLTVT.

The chain employs TRBV7-3 and TRBJ2-7; 10 positions agree with TRBD2. The V gene end was trimmed by 3 bases and the J gene end by 4 bases; junction bases not matched to a gene: 6. The CDR3 has 15 residues. The germline gives CDR1 SGHTA, CDR2 FQGTGA. The CDR3 here is CASSFLAGVGYEQYF. Here the CDR3 DNA reads TGTGCCAGCAGCTTCCTAGCGGGAGTAGGTTACGAGCAGTACTTC. Complete variable domain (other parts from reference TRBV7-3 and TRBJ2-7): GAGVSQTPSNKVTEKGKYVELRCDPISGHTALYWYRQSLGQGPEFLIYFQGTGAADDSGLPNDRFFAVRPEGSVSTLKIQRTERGDSAVYLCASSFLAGVGYEQYFGPGTRLTVT.

This clonotype was recorded a few times. V and J are TRBV29-1 and TRBJ2-7; 8 bases are a match to TRBD2. The junction had 5 bases not matched to a gene; V was cut back by 4 bases and J by 0 bases. Germline V lookup: CDR1 SQVTM, CDR2 ANQGSEA. The CDR3 sequence is 14 residues long. The CDR3 sequence: CSVARLAGSYEQYF. The DNA for the CDR3 is TGCAGCGTTGCCCGGCTAGCGGGCTCCTACGAGCAGTACTTC.

This clonotype was seen at least ten times. J is TRBJ1-1 and V is TRBV19; perhaps TRBD1 as D (5 bases). The V gene's germline CDR1 is LNHDA and CDR2 SQIVND (reference sequence). This CDR3 region has 15 residues. The V and J ends lost 3 bases and 0 bases respectively, with 11 bases between them. The CDR3 region is CASSIPWGMNTEAFF. DNA of the CDR3: TGTGCCAGTAGTATCCCGTGGGGCATGAACACTGAAGCTTTCTTT.

This rearrangement joins TRBV7-2 to TRBJ1-4; D may be TRBD1 (6 bases). Germline V CDR1 and CDR2: SGHTA, FQGNSA. V was clipped by 1 base and J by 7 bases, with 19 bases between them. The CDR3 is made up of 17 amino acids. In nucleotides, the CDR3 is TGTGCCAGCAGCTTAGATGGTGGAGGGGGATTTGGTGAAAAACTGTTTTTT. It translates to CASSLDGGGGFGEKLFF. The whole variable domain, filled in from reference TRBV7-2 and TRBJ1-4, reads GAGVSQSPSNKVTEKGKDVELRCDPISGHTALYWYRQSLGQGLEFLIYFQGNSAPDKSGLPSDRFSAERTGGSVSTLTIQRTQQEDSAVYLCASSLDGGGGFGEKLFFGSGTQLSVL.

The sample holds many counts of this clonotype. The chain employs TRBV2 and TRBJ1-1; no firm D call. This CDR3 comprises 12 residues. Germline loops: CDR1 SNHLY, CDR2 FYNNEI. V shed 9 bases and J shed 4 bases, with 12 bases lying between them. The CDR3 DNA is TGTGCCAGAGTGGGGAGGGCCACTGAAGCTTTCTTT. Its protein product is CARVGRATEAFF.

The genes are TRBV7-7 and TRBJ2-5, with a tentative D call TRBD1 (5 bases). CDR3 length: 13 residues. The germline gives CDR1 SSHAT, CDR2 FNYEAQ (reference sequence). CDR3 protein: CVTSTGFGETQYF. CDR3 DNA: TGTGTCACGAGTACAGGTTTTGGCGAGACCCAGTACTTC.

This clonotype turned up a few times. The gene calls are TRBV15 and TRBJ2-7; D remains ambiguous. The CDR3 runs 15 residues. CDR1 is LNHNV, CDR2 YYDKDF, per germline (reference sequence). Trimming shortened V by 3 bases and J by 3 bases, and 15 bases separated the two germline ends. DNA for the CDR3: TGTGCCACCAGCAGGGACCTCGCCGCGAACTACGAGCAGTACTTC. Translated: CATSRDLAANYEQYF.

This clonotype occurred many times. This chain joins TRBV2 and TRBJ2-7; no clear D gene. This CDR3 is built from 14 residues. The V gene's germline CDR1 is SNHLY and CDR2 FYNNEI. The V gene lost 6 bases and the J gene lost 0 bases, with 12 bases spanning the gap. This CDR3 reads CASSRTTSSYEQYF. The CDR3, as DNA: TGTGCCAGCAGCCGTACGACAAGCTCCTACGAGCAGTACTTC.

This sequence joins TRBV7-9 and TRBJ2-7, with 15 bases that match TRBD2. After removal of 5 bases from V and 5 bases from J, the junction contained 4 bases not matched to a gene. The CDR3 length is 15 residues. Per germline, CDR1 SEHNR and CDR2 FQNEAQ (reference sequence). The CDR3 nucleotides are TGTGCCAGCAGCCCGGGACTAGCGGGAGGTGACGAGCAGTACTTC. Its translation: CASSPGLAGGDEQYF.

The table lists this clonotype with many counts. V and J are TRBV9 and TRBJ1-2, with unresolved D. Germline CDR1 and CDR2: SGDLS and YYNGEE. Trimming cost V 4 bases and J 4 bases, with 17 bases left between them. This CDR3 spans 15 amino acids. The CDR3 bases are TGTGCCAGCAGCCCCCGAGTTGAGATCATCTATGGCTACACCTTC. It yields the protein CASSPRVEIIYGYTF.

This clonotype was seen many times. The V and J genes are TRBV19 and TRBJ2-2; 7 bases map to TRBD1. CDR1 is LNHDA and CDR2 is SQIVND in the germline V gene (reference sequence). CDR3 length equals 15 residues. Losses at the gene ends were 9 bases for V and 3 bases for J; bases not matched to a gene: 10. The CDR3 sequence is CASIQGRKDTGELFF. The CDR3 DNA reads as TGTGCCAGCATACAGGGGCGAAAGGACACCGGGGAGCTGTTTTTT.

In this sample, this clonotype turned up a few times. This chain links TRBV10-3 with TRBJ2-6; 10 bases agree with TRBD1. V gave up 10 bases and J gave up 0 bases; unmatched junction bases: 18. The CDR3 is 20 amino acids. Germline V CDR1 and CDR2: ENHRY, SYGVKD. CDR3 sequence reads: CATARQGANELSSGANVLTF. In DNA form, the CDR3 reads TGTGCCACCGCACGACAGGGGGCGAATGAACTTAGCTCTGGGGCCAACGTCCTGACTTTC.

This clonotype was found many times. This chain links TRBV28 with TRBJ2-5; TRBD1 matches at 7 bases. After removal of 6 bases from V and 5 bases from J, the junction contained 9 bases not matched to a gene. The CDR3 loop spans 14 amino acids. Germline values: CDR1 MDHEN, CDR2 SYDVKM. CDR3 sequence (DNA): TGTGCCAGCAGCCACCGACAGGGAAGCGAGACCCAGTACTTC. Translation gives CASSHRQGSETQYF.

The CDR3 protein is CASNILGAHTGELFF. The CDR3 nucleotides read TGTGCCAGCAATATACTGGGGGCCCACACCGGGGAGCTGTTTTTT. The chain links TRBV12-3 or TRBV12-4 to TRBJ2-2, with D maybe TRBD1 (6 bases). The CDR3 consists of 15 residues. Trimming cost V 7 bases and J 3 bases, with 15 bases left between them.

This clonotype was recorded at least ten times. This sequence joins TRBV12-3 or TRBV12-4 and TRBJ1-5; D is undetermined. Trimming removed 7 bases at V and 4 bases at J, with 23 bases between. The CDR3 contains 17 residues. As DNA, the CDR3 is TGTGCCAGCACCCTTACTTACCCCCCGACGGGGAATCAGCCCCAGCATTTT. Protein: CASTLTYPPTGNQPQHF.

To note about this clonotype: It may be a read error: a sequence one base away is much more abundant. The rearrangement links TRBV7-2 to TRBJ1-1; D is undetermined. The CDR3 totals 13 residues. Germline V gives CDR1 SGHTA, CDR2 FQGNSA. As DNA, the CDR3 is TGTGTCAGCAGCCTGAGGACGTACACTGAAGCTTTCTTT. Amino acids: CVSSLRTYTEAFF.

In its sample, this clonotype was seen a few times. The chain couples TRBV19 to TRBJ2-5; D not certain. This CDR3 spans 16 amino acids. CDR1 and CDR2 (germline): LNHDA, SQIVND (reference sequence). Trimming left V 4 bases short and J 5 bases short, with 20 bases between. This CDR3 reads CASSKPGGESGETQYF. The CDR3 nucleotides are TGTGCCAGTAGTAAGCCCGGTGGAGAAAGTGGGGAGACCCAGTACTTC.